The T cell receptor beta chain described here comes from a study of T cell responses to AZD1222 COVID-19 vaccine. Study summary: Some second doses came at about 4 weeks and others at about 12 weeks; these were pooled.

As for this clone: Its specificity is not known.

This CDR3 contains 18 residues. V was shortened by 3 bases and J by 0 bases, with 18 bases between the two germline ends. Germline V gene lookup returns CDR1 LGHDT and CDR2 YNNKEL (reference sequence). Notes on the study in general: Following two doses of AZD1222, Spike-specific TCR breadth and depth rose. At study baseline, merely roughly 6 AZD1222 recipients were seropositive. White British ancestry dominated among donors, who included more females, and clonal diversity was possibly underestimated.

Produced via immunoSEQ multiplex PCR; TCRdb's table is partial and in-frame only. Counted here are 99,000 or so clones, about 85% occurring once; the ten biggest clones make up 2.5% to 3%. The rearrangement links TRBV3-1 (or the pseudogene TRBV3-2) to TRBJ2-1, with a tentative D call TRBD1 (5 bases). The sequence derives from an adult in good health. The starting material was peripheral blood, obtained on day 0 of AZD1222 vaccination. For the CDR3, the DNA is TGTGCCAGCAGCCACGATCGTGGGGCCCCAAGCTCCTACAATGAGCAGTTCTTC. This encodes CASSHDRGAPSSYNEQFF.